These 17 T cell receptor beta chains were sequenced from one sample in a study of OX40 agonist ivuxolimab in advanced cancers. Profiled with immunoSEQ multiplex PCR; TCRdb holds only in-frame clones, not every one. The sample lists more than 45,000 clones, approximately 88% occurring once. Material: CD4+ or CD8+ T cells sorted from blood, obtained in a trial of the OX40 agonist ivuxolimab. Source of these receptors: an adult with an advanced solid tumor such as melanoma, head and neck, liver or kidney cancer.

The gene calls are TRBV5-4 and TRBJ1-2; D gene uncertain. Germline V CDR1 and CDR2: SGHNT, YYREEE (reference sequence). The CDR3 is 15 amino acids. V dropped 4 bases and J dropped 4 bases, with 17 bases sitting between them. CDR3 protein: CASSLEPGVAYGYTF. The DNA for the CDR3 is TGTGCCAGCAGCCTCGAACCCGGCGTCGCCTATGGCTACACCTTC.

V usage is TRBV9 and J usage is TRBJ1-4, with TRBD1 matching 7 bases. V was pared by 3 bases and J by 7 bases, with 18 bases of the junction left unmatched. CDR1 and CDR2 from the germline V gene are SGDLS and YYNGEE. The CDR3 has 18 residues. CDR3 region: CASSASLLDGTDVEKLFF. CDR3 DNA sequence: TGTGCCAGCAGCGCCTCTCTCTTGGACGGGACAGATGTTGAAAAACTGTTTTTT.

V is TRBV4-1 and J is TRBJ1-2; 11 nucleotides align to TRBD1. V lost 1 base and J lost 2; bases outside the gene matches: 9. Germline assignment: CDR1 MGHRA and CDR2 YSYEKL. The CDR3 has 18 residues. The CDR3 is CASSQGGKGQGGNYGYTF. As DNA, the CDR3 is TGCGCCAGCAGCCAAGGGGGAAAGGGACAGGGGGGAAACTATGGCTACACCTTC.

The rearrangement links TRBV2 to TRBJ1-1; D gene unclear. Per the germline V gene, CDR1 is SNHLY and CDR2 is FYNNEI. The CDR3 length is 13 residues. Trimming cost V 2 bases and J 5 bases, with 9 bases left between them. CDR3 nucleotide sequence: TGTGCCAGCAGTGAACTGAGAGGGACTGAAGCTTTCTTT. Translation: CASSELRGTEAFF.

CDR3 in DNA: TGTGCCTGGATGGCACCAACTAATGAAAAACTGTTTTTT. Translated: CAWMAPTNEKLFF. The chain couples TRBV30 to TRBJ1-4; D ambiguous. The length of the CDR3 is 13 residues. With 4 bases removed from V and 0 bases from J, the gap between germline ends came to 6 bases. Germline assignment: CDR1 GTSNPN and CDR2 SVGIG (reference sequence).

The chain recombines TRBV28 with TRBJ1-5; maybe TRBD1 (6 bases). The V end lost 7 bases, the J end lost 4 bases, and 17 bases lay between the germline ends. The CDR3 covers 15 residues. Germline-derived CDR1 and CDR2 are MDHEN and SYDVKM. The CDR3 DNA sequence: TGTGCCAGCACCACATTAAGGGGGGGAAATCAGCCCCAGCATTTT. This encodes CASTTLRGGNQPQHF.

Only one count was recorded for this clone. The chain combines TRBV7-9 with TRBJ1-2, with 10 bases that match TRBD1. This CDR3 contains 13 residues. Germline assignment: CDR1 SEHNR and CDR2 FQNEAQ (reference sequence). V was clipped by 1 base and J by 10 bases; unmatched bases: 3. The DNA of the CDR3 is TGTGCCAGCAGCTTAGGAGGGACAGGGGACTACACCTTC. Its translation is CASSLGGTGDYTF.

This chain connects TRBV14 to TRBJ2-4; TRBD2 matches 8 bases. CDR1 and CDR2 (germline): SGHDN, FVKESK. The V segment lost 8 bases and the J segment 0 bases; nucleotides outside the gene matches: 6. This CDR3 has 15 amino acids. The CDR3: CASRTSGPAKNIQYF. In DNA, the CDR3 is TGTGCCAGCCGAACTAGCGGACCAGCCAAAAACATTCAGTACTTC.

The J gene is TRBJ1-1, the V gene TRBV7-9; D ambiguous. Germline V gene lookup returns CDR1 SEHNR and CDR2 FQNEAQ (reference sequence). V was cut by 0 bases and J by 1 base, with 6 bases left in between. CDR3 size: 14 residues. The CDR3 here is CASSLASQNTEAFF. CDR3 in DNA: TGTGCCAGCAGCTTAGCGAGTCAGAACACTGAAGCTTTCTTT.

The chain recombines TRBV7-2 with TRBJ1-1; D may be TRBD1 (5 bases). CDR3 size: 14 residues. V was trimmed by 8 bases and J by 6 bases, leaving 19 bases between them. CDR1 and CDR2 from the germline V gene are SGHTA and FQGNSA. This chain's CDR3 is CASGLQGVRAEAFF. CDR3 bases: TGTGCCAGCGGTTTACAAGGGGTTAGGGCTGAAGCTTTCTTT.

The V gene is TRBV10-3, the J gene TRBJ2-2; D is unclear. V lost 6 bases, J lost 6 bases, and 11 bases lay in between. CDR1 is ENHRY, CDR2 SYGVKD, per germline. CDR3 size: 13 residues. This CDR3 reads CAIRPESAGELFF. CDR3 DNA: TGTGCCATCAGACCCGAAAGCGCCGGGGAGCTGTTTTTT.

This clone was counted once. The V and J genes are TRBV10-3 and TRBJ1-5; TRBD1 agrees at 8 bases. Losses at the gene ends were 8 bases for V and 2 bases for J; bases not matched to a gene: 5. Germline CDR1 is ENHRY and CDR2 is SYGVKD. The CDR3 covers 14 residues. CDR3 coding DNA: TGTGCCATCGGAGGACAGGGTGGCAATCAGCCCCAGCATTTT. Translation gives CAIGGQGGNQPQHF.

This rearrangement joins TRBV27 to TRBJ1-2; D uncertain. Trimming took off 8 bases at V and 0 bases at J, with 16 bases between the two ends. Germline loops: CDR1 MNHEY, CDR2 SMNVEV (reference sequence). The CDR3 runs 15 residues. This CDR3 reads CASAPSVTTNYGYTF. CDR3 sequence (DNA): TGTGCCAGCGCCCCCTCGGTCACCACTAACTATGGCTACACCTTC.

In this sample, this clone turned up a few times. J is TRBJ2-2 and V is TRBV5-6; weak D call: TRBD2 (5 bases). V was shortened by 4 bases and J by 4 bases, with 14 bases between the two germline ends. This CDR3 is built from 15 residues. Germline CDR1 and CDR2: SGHDT and YYEEEE. The CDR3 region is CASSTPEGITGELFF. CDR3 sequence (DNA): TGTGCCAGCAGCACCCCTGAGGGCATCACCGGGGAGCTGTTTTTT.

J is TRBJ2-2 and V is TRBV10-3, with 7 bases identical to TRBD2. This CDR3 has 16 residues. In germline, CDR1 is ENHRY, CDR2 SYGVKD. V lost 4 bases and J lost 2; bases outside the gene matches: 7. The CDR3 nucleotides read TGTGCCATCAGTGGCCGGGGAGGGGACAACACCGGGGAGCTGTTTTTT. Translation: CAISGRGGDNTGELFF.

The gene calls are TRBV18 and TRBJ1-2; TRBD1 agrees at 8 bases. Germline loops: CDR1 KGHSH, CDR2 LQKENI. The trim removed 5 bases at V and 4 bases at J, leaving 3 bases unmatched. This CDR3 region has 13 residues. The CDR3 sequence is CASSSTGGYGYTF. The CDR3 region has the DNA TGTGCCAGCTCATCTACAGGGGGCTATGGCTACACCTTC.

CDR3 region: CASSSGDRETEAFF. The DNA of the CDR3 is TGTGCCAGCAGCTCGGGGGACAGGGAAACTGAAGCTTTCTTT. This chain links TRBV5-8 with TRBJ1-1; 9 nucleotides match TRBD1. With V trimmed by 3 bases and J by 5 bases, 5 bases remained unmatched. The germline V gene encodes CDR1 SGHTS and CDR2 YDEGEE. The CDR3 runs 14 residues.